This T cell receptor beta chain was recorded in a study of identifying expanded T cells in peripheral blood. From germline, CDR1 is MNHNS and CDR2 SASEGT. The length of the CDR3 is 14 residues. Trimming took 4 bases from V and 2 from J, leaving 9 bases between them. General study findings and limits: Over around two and four weeks, about 15 and 19 clones changed, versus around 1.3 between replicates. Across healthy donors, higher total template counts meant significantly greater approximately two-week count variance.

Only in-frame clones appear in the TCRdb table, and some are missing; sequencing was by immunoSEQ multiplex PCR. Altogether around 100,000 clones are present, over 75% being singletons, with the ten largest covering just over 5.5%. On this clone itself: As yet, its antigen is unknown.

This sequence originates from a person aged 18 to 70 in good health. The V and J genes are TRBV6-1 and TRBJ1-5; D perhaps matches TRBD1 (6 bases). Sequenced material: blood. CDR3 DNA sequence: TGTGCCAGCAGTGGGGGGGCCGGCAATCAGCCCCAGCATTTT. Protein product: CASSGGAGNQPQHF.